One and the same sample provided the 8 T cell receptor beta chains below, sequenced in a study of monozygotic twins with cystic fibrosis. The method was immunoSEQ multiplex PCR; TCRdb's version includes in-frame clones alone and lacks a portion of them. Among under 20,000 clones listed, around 97% were seen once. Source material: blood. Source of these receptors: a woman aged 30 to 39 with cystic fibrosis.

The V gene is TRBV27, the J gene TRBJ1-1; 7 bases map to TRBD1. The CDR3 has 12 residues. Germline CDR1 is MNHEY and CDR2 is SMNVEV (reference sequence). The J segment lost 5 bases and the V segment lost 5 bases, leaving 2 bases of the junction unmatched. For the CDR3, the DNA is TGTGCCAGCAGTCAGGGGGGAACTGAAGCTTTCTTT. It codes for CASSQGGTEAFF.

This chain links TRBV6-1 with TRBJ2-7, with D possibly being TRBD1 or TRBD2 (5 bases each). The CDR3 is 14 amino acids. With 6 bases removed from V and 0 bases from J, the gap between germline ends came to 12 bases. In germline, CDR1 is MNHNS, CDR2 SASEGT. CDR3 residues: CASSEGSSSYEQYF. CDR3 DNA sequence: TGTGCCAGCAGCGAGGGGTCCAGCTCCTACGAGCAGTACTTC.

The CDR3: CASTADGGTWETDTQYF. The CDR3 coding sequence is TGTGCCAGCACGGCAGACGGGGGGACTTGGGAGACAGATACGCAGTATTTT. The chain has TRBV9 and TRBJ2-3; 7 positions agree with TRBD2. The germline V gene encodes CDR1 SGDLS and CDR2 YYNGEE. The length of the CDR3 is 17 residues. J gave up 3 bases and V 6 bases, and 16 bases lay outside the gene matches. The full variable domain, completed using reference TRBV9 and TRBJ2-3, is DSGVTQTPKHLITATGQRVTLRCSPRSGDLSVYWYQQSLDQGLQFLIQYYNGEERAKGNILERFSAQQFPDLHSELNLSSLELGDSALYFCASTADGGTWETDTQYFGPGTRLTVL.

The chain carries TRBV7-2 and TRBJ2-2; no clear D. From germline, CDR1 is SGHTA and CDR2 FQGNSA. The V end was cut by 2 bases, the J end by 7 bases, with 5 bases between. The CDR3 runs to 12 residues. The CDR3 DNA reads TGTGCCAGCAGCTTAAGACGCGGGGAGCTGTTTTTT. This translates into CASSLRRGELFF.

The chain combines TRBV4-1 with TRBJ1-6; 8 bases are shared with TRBD1. The trim removed 4 bases at V and 5 bases at J, leaving 4 bases unmatched. This CDR3 comprises 15 residues. The germline V gene has CDR1 MGHRA and CDR2 YSYEKL. The CDR3 DNA is TGCGCCAGCAGCCGGCCGGGACAGGATAATTCACCCCTCCACTTT. It specifies CASSRPGQDNSPLHF.

The V call is TRBV7-2, the J call TRBJ2-3, with TRBD2 matching over 8 bases. This CDR3 spans 16 amino acids. The V gene end was trimmed by 5 bases and the J gene end by 2 bases; junction bases not matched to a gene: 9. Germline loops: CDR1 SGHTA, CDR2 FQGNSA. In DNA, the CDR3 is TGTGCCAGCAGCGGCACGGGCGGGGGGTTCACAGATACGCAGTATTTT. Translated, it gives CASSGTGGGFTDTQYF.

This CDR3 reads CASSSGVRETQYF. DNA of the CDR3: TGTGCCAGCAGCTCCGGTGTTCGGGAGACCCAGTACTTC. The chain uses TRBV7-9 and TRBJ2-5; D unclear. Deletions cut 4 bases from V and 5 bases from J, with 11 bases between. Looked up from germline, CDR1 is SEHNR and CDR2 is FQNEAQ (reference sequence). CDR3 length: 13 amino acids.

The chain employs TRBV4-2 and TRBJ2-7; 11 positions match TRBD2. This CDR3 is built from 15 residues. The junction had 1 base not matched to a gene; V was cut back by 0 bases and J by 3 bases. CDR1 is LGHNA and CDR2 is YNFKEQ in the germline V gene. CDR3 sequence: CASSQDGTSGYEQYF. In DNA, the CDR3 is TGTGCCAGCAGCCAAGATGGGACTAGCGGCTACGAGCAGTACTTC.